This passage covers 23 T cell receptor beta chains from one sample sequenced in a study of blood T cell repertoires in COVID-19. Clones were sequenced by immunoSEQ multiplex PCR, and TCRdb holds only the in-frame ones, with some missing. The sample yields some 280,000 clones, around nine tenths seen once. Sequences were obtained from peripheral blood. The source of these receptors is a woman aged 60-70 years with acute or convalescent COVID-19.

The V and J genes are TRBV6-2 or TRBV6-3 and TRBJ1-1; TRBD1 is a possible D gene (5 bases). The CDR3 totals 14 residues. Trimming pared 6 bases from V and 3 bases from J, leaving 14 bases between. Per germline, CDR1 MNHEY and CDR2 SVGEGT. For the CDR3, the DNA is TGTGCCAGCAGCTCGGCGGGGCTGGACACTGAAGCTTTCTTT. Translating gives CASSSAGLDTEAFF.

The table lists this clone with a few counts. This rearrangement joins TRBV18 to TRBJ2-7; TRBD2 matches 14 bases. Germline CDR1 KGHSH, CDR2 LQKENI. The CDR3 extends over 15 amino acids. Losses at the gene ends were 2 bases for V and 3 bases for J; bases not matched to a gene: 0. CDR3 amino acids: CASSPGTSGGYEQYF. For the CDR3, the DNA is TGTGCCAGCTCACCAGGGACTAGCGGGGGCTACGAGCAGTACTTC. The whole variable domain, filled in from reference TRBV18 and TRBJ2-7, reads NAGVMQNPRHLVRRRGQEARLRCSPMKGHSHVYWYRQLPEEGLKFMVYLQKENIIDESGMPKERFSAEFPKEGPSILRIQQVVRGDSAAYFCASSPGTSGGYEQYFGPGTRLTVT.

The V gene is TRBV5-6, the J gene TRBJ1-1; 7 positions agree with TRBD1. Losses at the gene ends were 3 bases for V and 0 bases for J; bases not matched to a gene: 5. The CDR3 contains 15 residues. In germline, CDR1 is SGHDT, CDR2 YYEEEE. The CDR3 DNA reads TGTGCCAGCAGCTGGACAGGCAGGATGAACACTGAAGCTTTCTTT. Translating it yields CASSWTGRMNTEAFF.

With regard to this clone: Other DNA sequences within the sample encode an identical CDR3. The V call is TRBV18, the J call TRBJ1-2; tentative D call: TRBD1 (5 bases). This CDR3 has 13 amino acids. The germline CDR1 and CDR2 sequences are KGHSH and LQKENI. Deletions cut 0 bases from V and 5 bases from J, with 7 bases between. Written as DNA, the CDR3 is TGTGCCAGCTCACCACCCCAGGGTTATGGCTACACCTTC. The encoded protein is CASSPPQGYGYTF.

The chain recombines TRBV10-3 with TRBJ2-5; 9 bases line up with TRBD2. V shed 6 bases, J shed 5 bases, and the junction held 7 bases outside the gene matches. This CDR3 contains 14 residues. Germline CDR1 and CDR2: ENHRY and SYGVKD. CDR3: CAISQRGESETQYF. The CDR3, as DNA: TGTGCCATCAGCCAGCGGGGGGAATCCGAGACCCAGTACTTC.

The genes are TRBV19 and TRBJ2-2; 9 bases are shared with TRBD2. Per germline, CDR1 LNHDA and CDR2 SQIVND (reference sequence). This CDR3 region has 19 residues. V was clipped by 5 bases and J by 4 bases; unmatched bases: 17. The CDR3 DNA follows: TGTGCCAGTAGTCCGCTACTCCTAGCGGGACCTCCTTTCACCGGGGAGCTGTTTTTT. Its translation is CASSPLLLAGPPFTGELFF.

The chain links TRBV10-3 to TRBJ1-3, with unresolved D. The CDR3 sequence is 15 residues long. V lost 4 bases, J lost 4 bases, and 14 bases lay in between. The V gene's germline CDR1 is ENHRY and CDR2 SYGVKD. CDR3 protein: CAISVGRQIGNTIYF. CDR3 bases: TGTGCCATCAGTGTTGGGAGGCAGATCGGAAACACCATATATTTT.

The J gene is TRBJ2-3, the V gene TRBV2; TRBD2 is a possible D gene (6 bases). V lost 8 bases, J lost 0 bases, and 12 bases lay in between. Germline-derived CDR1 and CDR2 are SNHLY and FYNNEI. There are 14 residues in the CDR3. CDR3 bases: TGTGCCAGCGGGCGCGGGGCTAGCACAGATACGCAGTATTTT. This codes for CASGRGASTDTQYF.

This clone occurred once. The chain joins TRBV13 to TRBJ1-6, with D perhaps matching TRBD1 (6 bases). CDR1 PRHDT and CDR2 FYEKMQ come from the germline V gene (reference sequence). The CDR3 totals 12 residues. V shed 6 bases and J shed 13 bases, with 13 bases lying between them. The CDR3 DNA is TGTGCCAGCAGTCCAGGGGAGGGGCCCCTCCACTTT. Amino acid sequence: CASSPGEGPLHF.

V and J are TRBV6-5 and TRBJ2-1; 9 bases are a match to TRBD2. The CDR3 contains 14 residues. V trimming: 2 bases; J trimming: 9 bases; junction bases outside the gene matches: 5. Germline assignment: CDR1 MNHEY and CDR2 SVGAGI. CDR3 DNA sequence: TGTGCCAGCAGTTACGTGGGACTAGCAGCTGAGCAGTTCTTC. It codes for CASSYVGLAAEQFF.

The chain uses TRBV20-1 and TRBJ1-2, with TRBD1 identical over 7 bases. The CDR3 is 11 amino acids. Per germline, CDR1 DFQATT and CDR2 SNEGSKA (reference sequence). V was pared by 6 bases and J by 7 bases, with 5 bases of the junction left unmatched. The CDR3 DNA follows: TGCAGTGCCACAGGGGAAGGTGGCTACACCTTC. Protein: CSATGEGGYTF.

This rearrangement joins TRBV7-8 to TRBJ1-2; 9 bases map to TRBD1. The V gene's germline CDR1 is SGHVS and CDR2 FQNEAQ. CDR3 size: 16 residues. V was clipped by 3 bases and J by 5 bases; unmatched bases: 10. The CDR3 reads CASSFFGTGRPYGYTF. As DNA, the CDR3 is TGTGCCAGCAGCTTTTTTGGGACAGGGCGACCTTATGGCTACACCTTC. Based on the CDR3 plus reference TRBV7-8 and TRBJ1-2, the full variable domain is GAGVSQSPRYKVAKRGQDVALRCDPISGHVSLFWYQQALGQGPEFLTYFQNEAQLDKSGLPSDRFFAERPEGSVSTLKIQRTQQEDSAVYLCASSFFGTGRPYGYTFGSGTRLTVV.

V and J are TRBV3-1 (or the pseudogene TRBV3-2) and TRBJ2-3; 10 bases align to TRBD2. Germline V CDR1 and CDR2: LGHDT, YNNKEL (reference sequence). This CDR3 is 15 amino acids long. The junction had 6 bases not matched to a gene; V was cut back by 5 bases and J by 4 bases. CDR3 in DNA: TGTGCCAGCAGCTTCAGCGGGGGGGCTTCAGATACGCAGTATTTT. This codes for CASSFSGGASDTQYF.

The rearrangement uses TRBV7-9 and TRBJ2-7; 15 bases map to TRBD2. In germline, CDR1 is SEHNR, CDR2 FQNEAQ (reference sequence). The CDR3 loop spans 15 amino acids. J lost 5 bases, V lost 5 bases, and 4 bases had no gene match. Written as DNA, the CDR3 is TGTGCCAGCAGCCCGGGACTAGCGGGGGGCCACGAGCAGTACTTC. Translated: CASSPGLAGGHEQYF.

The chain's CDR3 is CASSQGPRRETQYF. DNA for the CDR3: TGCGCCAGCAGCCAAGGCCCGAGGCGGGAGACCCAGTACTTC. V and J are TRBV4-3 and TRBJ2-5, with D uncertain. The germline V gene encodes CDR1 LGHNA and CDR2 YSLEER. Trimming took off 1 base at V and 5 bases at J, with 11 bases between the two ends. This CDR3 is 14 amino acids long.

V is TRBV27 and J is TRBJ1-5, with 8 bases identical to TRBD1. The length of the CDR3 is 16 residues. Germline V CDR1 and CDR2: MNHEY, SMNVEV (reference sequence). The trim removed 6 bases at V and 4 bases at J, leaving 11 bases unmatched. The DNA of the CDR3 is TGTGCCAGCAGCCCCCGGTCCAGGGGGCCGAATCAGCCCCAGCATTTT. It specifies CASSPRSRGPNQPQHF.

This chain connects TRBV19 to TRBJ2-3, with 8 bases identical to TRBD1. Trimming cost V 5 bases and J 2 bases; bases outside gene matches: 6. Germline V gene lookup returns CDR1 LNHDA and CDR2 SQIVND (reference sequence). The CDR3 has 15 amino acids. The CDR3 protein is CASSFGTGYTDTQYF. DNA of the CDR3: TGTGCCAGTAGTTTTGGGACAGGATACACAGATACGCAGTATTTT.

This chain connects TRBV10-3 to TRBJ2-7, with a tentative D call TRBD2 (6 bases). The CDR3 runs 10 residues. The V and J ends lost 8 bases and 7 bases respectively, with 9 bases between them. The V gene's germline CDR1 is ENHRY and CDR2 SYGVKD. DNA of the CDR3: TGTGCCATCGGGGGGTGGGAGCAGTACTTC. As protein: CAIGGWEQYF.

The chain couples TRBV18 to TRBJ1-2; 7 bases align to TRBD1. The CDR3 covers 17 residues. V was clipped by 3 bases and J by 3 bases; unmatched bases: 13. Germline V lookup: CDR1 KGHSH, CDR2 LQKENI. CDR3 amino acids: CASSPSVHRGGDYGYTF. DNA for the CDR3: TGTGCCAGCTCACCGTCGGTTCACAGGGGCGGCGACTATGGCTACACCTTC.

The CDR3 region has the DNA TGTGCCAGCAGCTTAGATCAGGGAGGGAATGAAAAACTGTTTTTT. Translating gives CASSLDQGGNEKLFF. This sequence joins TRBV7-9 and TRBJ1-4; tentatively, D is TRBD1 (5 bases). Germline V gives CDR1 SEHNR, CDR2 FQNEAQ (reference sequence). The CDR3 consists of 15 residues. With 1 base removed from V and 5 bases from J, the gap between germline ends came to 11 bases. Supplemented by reference TRBV7-9 and TRBJ1-4, the full variable domain reads DTGVSQNPRHKITKRGQNVTFRCDPISEHNRLYWYRQTLGQGPEFLTYFQNEAQLEKSRLLSDRFSAERPKGSFSTLEIQRTEQGDSAMYLCASSLDQGGNEKLFFGSGTQLSVL.

CDR3 amino acids: CASSPGGRLGEQYF. The CDR3 DNA is TGTGCCAGCTCGCCAGGCGGGAGGTTGGGCGAGCAGTACTTC. The J gene is TRBJ2-7, the V gene TRBV18; 8 nucleotides match TRBD2. V shed 6 bases and J 6 bases; nucleotides not matched to a gene: 10. The CDR3 totals 14 residues. From germline, CDR1 is KGHSH and CDR2 LQKENI.

The rearrangement joins TRBV6-2 or TRBV6-3 to TRBJ1-1; D is uncertain. The CDR3 sequence is 15 residues long. V lost 5 bases and J 4 bases, leaving 17 bases between the germline ends. Germline V gene lookup returns CDR1 MNHEY and CDR2 SVGEGT. The CDR3 bases are TGTGCCAGCAGTCCCCGACGGATATCGGGCACTGAAGCTTTCTTT. Its translation: CASSPRRISGTEAFF.

The chain carries TRBV7-3 and TRBJ1-1; a possible D gene is TRBD1 (6 bases). There are 14 residues in the CDR3. V was cut by 4 bases and J by 5 bases, with 14 bases left in between. Per germline, CDR1 SGHTA and CDR2 FQGTGA. The CDR3 loop is CASSSDSSRTEAFF. CDR3 in DNA: TGTGCCAGCAGCTCGGACAGTTCGAGAACTGAAGCTTTCTTT.